The clone carrying this TCR beta chain was recorded a few times. Generated by immunoSEQ multiplex PCR, the TCRdb table keeps only in-frame clones and is missing some. This sample carries hundreds of thousands of clones, roughly 90% of them seen once, and the ten largest clones take 0.008% to 0.011%. These data belong to a study of shared T cell receptors in the human thymus. The CDR3 has 15 residues. CDR1 is MNHEY, CDR2 SVGAGI, per germline. With 0 bases removed from V and 7 bases from J, the gap between germline ends came to 12 bases. This same sample was also part of a study on human thymus T cells. That source adds: Related work showed strongly overlapping thymic repertoires across unrelated individuals.

This TCR was sampled from a boy younger than two with a congenital heart defect. The chain recombines TRBV6-5 with TRBJ1-4; weak D call: TRBD1 (6 bases). Source material: thymocytes. CDR3 sequence reads: CASSYSGGQSEKLFF. For the CDR3, the DNA is TGTGCCAGCAGTTACTCGGGGGGGCAAAGTGAAAAACTGTTTTTT.